This is a list of T cell receptor beta chains from one sample in a study of shared clonotypes between healthy human individuals. Here immunoSEQ multiplex PCR was the method, and the copy in TCRdb shows in-frame clones only, minus some. The data contain roughly 2.2 million clones, 85% to 95% of them singletons. The sample comprised naive CD4+ T cells from PBMCs. These receptors were collected from a man aged 18 to 29 in good health. Some clones in this sample may be carry-over from other donors' samples. Each CDR3 is given with its conserved first and last residue. Fields, in order: CDR3 protein, CDR3 DNA, D gene, V gene, CDR3 length, J gene, clone size. D genes are given only for firm matches. Where a row states a size, it is once, few, many or the class of an expanded clone; other rows omit it.

CASSRLQGAAPYEQYF | TGTGCCAGCTCACGTCTACAGGGTGCTGCCCCCTACGAGCAGTACTTC | . | TRBV18 | 16 | TRBJ2-7 | .
CASSLGLVKGTQYF | TGTGCCAGCAGTCTCGGACTCGTAAAGGGTACGCAGTATTTT | . | TRBV28 | 14 | TRBJ2-3 | once
CASSERVGTEAFF | TGTGCCAGCAGCGAACGGGTGGGGACTGAAGCTTTCTTT | . | TRBV9 | 13 | TRBJ1-1 | .
CASSPTFGGSSTDTQYF | TGTGCCAGCAGCCCCACGTTCGGCGGGAGTTCGACAGATACGCAGTATTTT | TRBD2 | TRBV7-9 | 17 | TRBJ2-3 | once
CASSEVYEQYF | TGTGCCAGCAGTGAGGTTTACGAGCAGTACTTC | . | TRBV2 | 11 | TRBJ2-7 | .
CASSEFMNTEAFF | TGTGCCAGCAGCGAATTCATGAACACTGAAGCTTTCTTT | . | TRBV14 | 13 | TRBJ1-1 | .
CASKGAGVTDTQYF | TGTGCCAGCAAAGGAGCAGGGGTCACAGATACGCAGTATTTT | . | TRBV2 | 14 | TRBJ2-3 | .
CASSLSQGEETQYF | TGCGCCAGCAGCCTCTCCCAGGGGGAAGAGACCCAGTACTTC | TRBD1 | TRBV4-1 | 14 | TRBJ2-5 | .
CATSSGFTDTQYF | TGTGCCACCTCTAGCGGGTTCACAGATACGCAGTATTTT | TRBD2 | TRBV2 | 13 | TRBJ2-3 | .
CAWSGRLGHNEQFF | TGTGCCTGGAGTGGGAGACTAGGCCACAATGAGCAGTTCTTC | . | TRBV30 | 14 | TRBJ2-1 | .
CASSQSPTSGAYNEQFF | TGCGCCAGCAGCCAATCCCCCACTAGCGGGGCATACAATGAGCAGTTCTTC | TRBD2 | TRBV4-1 | 17 | TRBJ2-1 | .
CASSLRDRGIYGYTF | TGTGCCAGTAGTCTAAGAGACCGTGGAATCTATGGCTACACCTTC | . | TRBV19 | 15 | TRBJ1-2 | .
CASSLPGGTGEQFF | TGTGCCAGCAGTTTACCGGGAGGGACGGGAGAGCAGTTCTTC | TRBD2 | TRBV28 | 14 | TRBJ2-1 | .
CASSDILGVMNTEAFF | TGCGCCAGCAGTGATATATTAGGAGTTATGAACACTGAAGCTTTCTTT | . | TRBV10-2 | 16 | TRBJ1-1 | once
CASSLESSGRDSFF | TGTGCCAGCAGTTTAGAGTCTAGCGGGAGAGATTCGTTCTTC | TRBD2 | TRBV28 | 14 | TRBJ2-1 | .
CASSFGRGAGKLFF | TGCGCCAGCAGCTTCGGACGGGGGGCAGGAAAACTGTTTTTT | . | TRBV10-2 | 14 | TRBJ1-4 | .
CASSPSRRADGEAFF | TGCGCCAGCAGCCCAAGTCGGAGGGCAGACGGTGAAGCTTTCTTT | . | TRBV4-3 | 15 | TRBJ1-1 | .
CASSITGVAKNIQYF | TGTGCCAGTAGTATAACGGGGGTAGCCAAAAACATTCAGTACTTC | . | TRBV19 | 15 | TRBJ2-4 | .
CASSTEGARNYGYTF | TGCGCCAGCAGTACGGAGGGGGCCCGAAACTATGGCTACACCTTC | TRBD1 | TRBV5-1 | 15 | TRBJ1-2 | .
CSVGEGQYSEQYF | TGCAGCGTCGGGGAGGGACAGTACTCCGAGCAGTACTTC | . | TRBV29-1 | 13 | TRBJ2-7 | .
CSAAWGDGAFF | TGCAGTGCCGCCTGGGGTGATGGGGCTTTCTTT | . | TRBV20-1 | 11 | TRBJ1-1 | few
CASSVGVAGAGEDTQYF | TGTGCCAGCAGCGTAGGGGTAGCGGGGGCTGGAGAAGATACGCAGTATTTT | TRBD2 | TRBV9 | 17 | TRBJ2-3 | .
CATSRAGLGNQPQHF | TGTGCCACCAGCAGAGCAGGGTTAGGCAATCAGCCCCAGCATTTT | . | TRBV15 | 15 | TRBJ1-5 | .
CASSPGLASYTQYF | TGTGCCAGCAGCCCGGGACTAGCTTCGTATACGCAGTATTTT | TRBD2 | TRBV7-6 | 14 | TRBJ2-3 | .
CASVGTSGSYEQFF | TGTGCCAGTGTGGGGACTAGCGGGAGCTATGAGCAGTTCTTC | TRBD2 | TRBV19 | 14 | TRBJ2-1 | .
CASSEGGRSYGYTF | TGTGCCAGCAGTGAGGGGGGGCGTTCCTATGGCTACACCTTC | . | TRBV2 | 14 | TRBJ1-2 | .
CASSPPGSNQPQHF | TGTGCCAGCAGCCCGCCTGGGAGTAATCAGCCCCAGCATTTT | . | TRBV28 | 14 | TRBJ1-5 | once
CAWTSGRGSTGELFF | TGTGCCTGGACAAGCGGGAGGGGTAGCACCGGGGAGCTGTTTTTT | TRBD2 | TRBV30 | 15 | TRBJ2-2 | .
CASSTPGQGVYEQYF | TGTGCCAGCTCAACTCCGGGACAGGGGGTTTACGAGCAGTACTTC | TRBD1 | TRBV18 | 15 | TRBJ2-7 | .
CASSIRGTASGGYTF | TGTGCCAGTAGTATCCGTGGGACTGCCTCGGGAGGCTACACCTTC | . | TRBV19 | 15 | TRBJ1-2 | .
CASSLVSGGVNEQFF | TGTGCCAGCAGCTTAGTGTCCGGGGGCGTTAATGAGCAGTTCTTC | . | TRBV7-7 | 15 | TRBJ2-1 | .
CASSQQRRIGVSNYGYTF | TGTGCCAGCAGCCAACAAAGGAGAATCGGAGTTTCTAACTATGGCTACACCTTC | . | TRBV7-2 | 18 | TRBJ1-2 | .
CASSLAGVQETQYF | TGCGCCAGCAGCTTGGCGGGAGTCCAAGAGACCCAGTACTTC | . | TRBV5-1 | 14 | TRBJ2-5 | .
CASSIIYPGRGGSRNEQFF | TGTGCCAGCAGTATTATATACCCTGGACGGGGAGGATCAAGAAATGAGCAGTTCTTC | . | TRBV28 | 19 | TRBJ2-1 | .
CASSSPPVHSGYGYTF | TGTGCCAGCAGTTCCCCCCCCGTACATTCGGGCTATGGCTACACCTTC | . | TRBV28 | 16 | TRBJ1-2 | .
CASSSGQVRLFRYTF | TGTGCCAGCAGTTCAGGACAGGTCAGGCTTTTTCGCTACACCTTC | TRBD1 | TRBV28 | 15 | TRBJ1-2 | .
CASSLGAGGWYEQYF | TGCGCCAGCAGCTTGGGGGCCGGGGGCTGGTACGAGCAGTACTTC | . | TRBV5-1 | 15 | TRBJ2-7 | .
CASARQPNTEAFF | TGTGCCAGCGCCCGACAGCCGAACACTGAAGCTTTCTTT | . | TRBV2 | 13 | TRBJ1-1 | .
CASSPGTGGDYGYTF | TGTGCCAGCAGCCCCGGGACAGGGGGAGACTATGGCTACACCTTC | TRBD1 | TRBV16 | 15 | TRBJ1-2 | .
CASTREGLDTGELFF | TGCGCCAGCACTCGGGAGGGCCTGGACACCGGGGAGCTGTTTTTT | TRBD2 | TRBV5-1 | 15 | TRBJ2-2 | .
CASSPGTSGNTIYF | TGTGCCAGCAGTCCGGGGACGTCTGGAAACACCATATATTTT | . | TRBV6-1 | 14 | TRBJ1-3 | .
CASSLAGTEAFF | TGTGCCAGCAGCTTAGCGGGGACTGAAGCTTTCTTT | . | TRBV7-8 | 12 | TRBJ1-1 | .
CASSGAPTTNEKLFF | TGTGCCAGCAGCGGAGCCCCCACAACTAATGAAAAACTGTTTTTT | . | TRBV7-9 | 15 | TRBJ1-4 | .
CASSPPGGNYGYTF | TGTGCCAGCTCACCACCGGGAGGGAACTATGGCTACACCTTC | . | TRBV18 | 14 | TRBJ1-2 | .
CASSWGTGGEAFF | TGTGCCAGCAGCTGGGGGACAGGCGGTGAAGCTTTCTTT | TRBD1 | TRBV6-5 | 13 | TRBJ1-1 | .